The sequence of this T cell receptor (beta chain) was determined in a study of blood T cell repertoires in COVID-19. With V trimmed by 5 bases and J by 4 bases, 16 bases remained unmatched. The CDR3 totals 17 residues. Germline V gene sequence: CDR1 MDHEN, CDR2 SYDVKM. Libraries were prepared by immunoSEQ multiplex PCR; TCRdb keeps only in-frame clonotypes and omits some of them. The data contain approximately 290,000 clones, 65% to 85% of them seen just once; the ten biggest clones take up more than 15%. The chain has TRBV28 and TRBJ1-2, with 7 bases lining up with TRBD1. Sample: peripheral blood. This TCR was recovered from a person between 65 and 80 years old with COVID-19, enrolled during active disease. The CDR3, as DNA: TGTGCCAGCAGTCCACGAGGTGTACAGGGGACGGTCTATGGCTACACCTTC. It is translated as CASSPRGVQGTVYGYTF.